One sample yielded the 17 T cell receptor beta chains listed below, sequenced in a study of blood T cells in healthy people across ages. Alongside a J-beta primer mix, a sample-barcoded 5' primer served in a second PCR lasting about 7 to 12 cycles. Via MiXCR, TCRdb re-called the 5' RACE reads, giving one row per CDR3 protein. The sample lists some 1,800,000 distinct CDR3 sequences; 30% to 40% were seen once. Sequenced sample: blood. All receptors derive from a human donor in good health.

The J gene is TRBJ2-3, the V gene TRBV5-1; no reliable D call. CDR3 length equals 14 residues. Trimming pared 4 bases from V and 4 bases from J, leaving 13 bases between. Germline values: CDR1 SGHRS, CDR2 YFSETQ. Written as DNA, the CDR3 is TGCGCCAGCAGCCCAGTTCCGAGTCCAGATACGCAGTATTTT. Its translation: CASSPVPSPDTQYF.

J is TRBJ1-2 and V is TRBV10-3; a weak D match, TRBD1 (6 bases). Trimming took off 3 bases at V and 8 bases at J, with 19 bases between the two ends. This CDR3 is built from 15 residues. Germline assignment: CDR1 ENHRY and CDR2 SYGVKD. The CDR3 sequence: CAISEGGAERRGYTF. The CDR3 nucleotides read TGTGCCATCAGTGAAGGGGGGGCAGAGCGGAGGGGCTACACCTTC.

The chain couples TRBV6-5 to TRBJ1-4; D not certain. V was clipped by 2 bases and J by 0 bases, with 7 bases between them. This CDR3 contains 15 residues. CDR1 is MNHEY and CDR2 is SVGAGI in the germline V gene. CDR3 coding DNA: TGTGCCAGCAGTTACGTTGGCGCAACTAATGAAAAACTGTTTTTT. Encoded protein: CASSYVGATNEKLFF.

The rearrangement joins TRBV4-3 to TRBJ1-4; 7 bases fit TRBD1. CDR1 is LGHNA and CDR2 is YSLEER in the germline V gene. The CDR3 has 15 amino acids. Germline trimming cut 1 base from V and 7 bases from J; bases unmatched to any gene: 6. As DNA, the CDR3 is TGCGCCAGCAGCCAAGTGCAGGGGGAGGGTGAAAAACTGTTTTTT. As protein: CASSQVQGEGEKLFF.

This clonotype was recorded a few times. One end of the junction varies from germline; a read error may be responsible. V is TRBV20-1 and J is TRBJ2-4, with TRBD2 as a possible D gene (6 bases). The germline gives CDR1 DFQATT, CDR2 SNEGSKA (reference sequence). The CDR3 loop spans 16 amino acids. CDR3 in DNA: TGCAGTGCTAGTCCGCGGGGTGAGTCGGGTAAAACCATTCAGTACTTC. It translates to CSASPRGESGKTIQYF.

The chain uses TRBV20-1 and TRBJ2-3, with 8 positions matching TRBD2. Losses at the gene ends were 3 bases for V and 0 bases for J; bases not matched to a gene: 8. Germline CDR1 and CDR2: DFQATT and SNEGSKA (reference sequence). This CDR3 comprises 16 residues. The chain's CDR3 is CSASGGAYDSTDTQYF. The CDR3 nucleotides are TGCAGTGCTAGCGGGGGGGCCTATGATAGCACAGATACGCAGTATTTT.

This clonotype was seen a handful of times. The genes are TRBV12-5 and TRBJ2-3, with a possible D match to TRBD1 (6 bases). The CDR3 is 14 amino acids. V was shortened by 5 bases and J by 2 bases, with 11 bases between the two germline ends. Germline V gives CDR1 LGHNT, CDR2 FRNRAP. The CDR3 protein is CASGRGQNTDTQYF. The CDR3 coding sequence is TGTGCTAGTGGTCGCGGACAGAACACAGATACGCAGTATTTT.

The CDR3 region has the DNA TGCAGTGCTCTAGTTTGGAACACTGAAGCTTTCTTT. Translation: CSALVWNTEAFF. The chain combines TRBV20-1 with TRBJ1-1, with unresolved D. The CDR3 is 12 amino acids. Trimming left V 5 bases short and J 1 base short, with 8 bases between. Germline V CDR1 and CDR2: DFQATT, SNEGSKA (reference sequence).

This clonotype was counted a few times. CDR3 coding DNA: TGTGCCAGCAGCCATGAACGAGCGGGGGGGCCGAGGAATGAGCAGTTCTTC. This sequence encodes CASSHERAGGPRNEQFF. The V and J genes are TRBV7-8 and TRBJ2-1; TRBD2 matches at 10 bases. V lost 5 bases, J lost 7 bases, and 14 bases stayed unmatched. The germline V gene has CDR1 SGHVS and CDR2 FQNEAQ. The CDR3 has 17 amino acids.

The rearrangement joins TRBV7-2 to TRBJ2-7, with 10 bases lining up with TRBD2. CDR3 length: 15 amino acids. CDR1 SGHTA and CDR2 FQGNSA come from the germline V gene. V lost 5 bases and J lost 2; bases outside the gene matches: 6. This CDR3 is CASSPQTSGAYEQYF. CDR3 nucleotide sequence: TGTGCCAGCAGCCCTCAAACTAGCGGGGCCTACGAGCAGTACTTC.

Notes on this clonotype: One end of the junction is discordant with germline, which a read error may explain. This chain joins TRBV7-2 and TRBJ2-7, with 8 bases identical to TRBD1. Germline-derived CDR1 and CDR2 are SGHTA and FQGNSA. The length of the CDR3 is 13 residues. CDR3 sequence: CASSPGTGWERYF. The CDR3, as DNA: TGTGCCAGCAGCCCAGGGACAGGCTGGGAGCGGTACTTC.

Concerning this clonotype: An end of the junction differs from the germline gene, which may be a read error. The genes are TRBV5-1 and TRBJ2-5, with 7 bases fitting TRBD2. CDR1 SGHRS and CDR2 YFSETQ come from the germline V gene. The CDR3 length is 14 residues. Here the CDR3 reads CTSSLGGLQETQYF. The DNA of the CDR3 is TGCACCAGCAGCTTGGGAGGGCTCCAAGAGACCCAGTACTTC.

About this clonotype itself: A read error may produce the germline difference seen at one junction end. The rearrangement joins TRBV11-1 to TRBJ2-1; no clear D. The CDR3 loop spans 13 amino acids. Germline-derived CDR1 and CDR2 are SGHAT and FQDESV (reference sequence). The CDR3 reads CASSFGVQDERFF. The CDR3 DNA sequence: TGTGCCAGCAGCTTCGGAGTTCAAGATGAGCGGTTCTTC.

The rearrangement joins TRBV20-1 to TRBJ1-5; D call uncertain. Germline V gene lookup returns CDR1 DFQATT and CDR2 SNEGSKA (reference sequence). The CDR3 spans 12 residues. Deletions cut 5 bases from V and 5 bases from J, with 10 bases between. DNA of the CDR3: TGCAGTGCTTCGCGGACTGATCAGCCCCAGCATTTT. Translating it yields CSASRTDQPQHF.

V usage is TRBV29-1 and J usage is TRBJ1-2; 7 positions agree with TRBD1. The CDR3 is 14 amino acids. Looked up from germline, CDR1 is SQVTM and CDR2 is ANQGSEA. The junction had 16 bases not matched to a gene; V was cut back by 7 bases and J by 8 bases. The CDR3 nucleotides read TGCAGCGATCGATTGACAGGGTATGGAGGCGGCTACACCTTC. It encodes CSDRLTGYGGGYTF.

The rearrangement joins TRBV7-2 to TRBJ1-2, with 9 bases that match TRBD1. The CDR3 loop spans 13 amino acids. J lost 8 bases, V lost 4 bases, and 5 bases had no gene match. Germline lookup yields CDR1 SGHTA and CDR2 FQGNSA. CDR3 in DNA: TGTGCCAGCAGCTACAGGGGGCTGTGGGGCTACACCTTC. Its protein product is CASSYRGLWGYTF.

This clonotype has a handful of counts. The chain has TRBV4-2 and TRBJ2-7, with 9 positions matching TRBD1. Germline V CDR1 and CDR2: LGHNA, YNFKEQ. This CDR3 region has 15 residues. The junction had 5 bases not matched to a gene; V was cut back by 2 bases and J by 3 bases. DNA of the CDR3: TGTGCCAGCAGCCAAACGGGACAGGGTTACTACGAGCAGTACTTC. Translation: CASSQTGQGYYEQYF.